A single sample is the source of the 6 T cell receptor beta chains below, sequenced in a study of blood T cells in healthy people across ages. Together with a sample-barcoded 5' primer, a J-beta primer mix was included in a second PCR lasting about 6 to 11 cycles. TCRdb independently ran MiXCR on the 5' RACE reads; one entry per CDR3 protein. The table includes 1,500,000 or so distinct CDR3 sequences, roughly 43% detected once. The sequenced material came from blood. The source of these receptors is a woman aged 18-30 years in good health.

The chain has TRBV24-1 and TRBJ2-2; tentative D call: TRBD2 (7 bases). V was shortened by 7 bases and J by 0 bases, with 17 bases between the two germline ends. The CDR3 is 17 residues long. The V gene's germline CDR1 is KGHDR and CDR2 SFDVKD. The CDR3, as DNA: TGTGCCACCAGCGTTCGGTGGGGGGGCGCGAACACCGGGGAGCTGTTTTTT. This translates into CATSVRWGGANTGELFF.

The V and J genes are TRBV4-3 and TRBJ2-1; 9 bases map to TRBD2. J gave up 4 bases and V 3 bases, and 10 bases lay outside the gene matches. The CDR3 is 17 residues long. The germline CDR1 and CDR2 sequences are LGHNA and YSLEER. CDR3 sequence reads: CASSQVIAGVAYNEQFF. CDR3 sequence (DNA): TGCGCCAGCAGCCAGGTTATAGCGGGAGTCGCGTACAATGAGCAGTTCTTC.

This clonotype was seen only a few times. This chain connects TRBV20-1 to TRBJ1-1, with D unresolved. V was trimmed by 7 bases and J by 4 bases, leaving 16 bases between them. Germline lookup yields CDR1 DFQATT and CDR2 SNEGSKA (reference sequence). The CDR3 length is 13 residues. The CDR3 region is CSVFPNPGTEAFF. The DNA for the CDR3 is TGCAGTGTATTTCCCAACCCGGGCACTGAAGCTTTCTTT.

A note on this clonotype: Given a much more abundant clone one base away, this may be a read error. CDR3 DNA sequence: TGCAGCCCCGTGGGTCCGGGCTACAATGGGCAGTTCTTC. This sequence encodes CSPVGPGYNGQFF. The chain has TRBV29-1 and TRBJ2-1, with D uncertain. The CDR3 contains 13 residues. Per the germline V gene, CDR1 is SQVTM and CDR2 is ANQGSEA.

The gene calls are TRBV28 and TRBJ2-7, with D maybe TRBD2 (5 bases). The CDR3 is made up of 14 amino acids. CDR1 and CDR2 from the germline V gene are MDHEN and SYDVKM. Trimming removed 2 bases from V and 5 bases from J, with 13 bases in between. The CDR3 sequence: CASSLRGLGDEQYF. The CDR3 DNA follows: TGTGCCAGCAGTTTAAGAGGGCTAGGAGACGAGCAGTACTTC. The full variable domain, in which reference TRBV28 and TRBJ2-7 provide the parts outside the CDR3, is DVKVTQSSRYLVKRTGEKVFLECVQDMDHENMFWYRQDPGLGLRLIYFSYDVKMKEKGDIPEGYSVSREKKERFSLILESASTNQTSMYLCASSLRGLGDEQYFGPGTRLTVT.

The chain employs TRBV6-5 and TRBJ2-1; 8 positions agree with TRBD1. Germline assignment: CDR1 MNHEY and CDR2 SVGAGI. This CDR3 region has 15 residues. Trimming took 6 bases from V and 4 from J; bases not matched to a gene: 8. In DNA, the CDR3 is TGTGCCAGCAGATCTGACAGGGGAAATTACAATGAGCAGTTCTTC. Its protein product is CASRSDRGNYNEQFF.